This T cell receptor beta chain was sequenced for a study of shared clonotypes between healthy human individuals. This clone was observed a single time. PBMC DNA, left unsorted, was sequenced on ten immunoSEQ deep assay plates. Assay used: immunoSEQ multiplex PCR; TCRdb lists only in-frame clones, some missing. The sample consists of some 530,000 clones, approximately 80% of them appearing once. There were only Caucasian adults among the donors, and all lived in Nashville, Tennessee. The clonotype originates from a woman aged 40-49 years in good health. Some clones in this sample may be carry-over from other donors' samples. The sample taken for sequencing was PBMCs.

As DNA, the CDR3 is TGTGCCAGCAGGCTCAGCGTAGGGTCTGGGGGCTACACCTTC. It translates to CASRLSVGSGGYTF. This chain connects TRBV6-6 to TRBJ1-2; D is undetermined. This CDR3 spans 14 amino acids. Germline V gives CDR1 MNHNY, CDR2 SVGAGI (reference sequence). The V end lost 6 bases, the J end lost 8 bases, and 19 bases lay between the germline ends.